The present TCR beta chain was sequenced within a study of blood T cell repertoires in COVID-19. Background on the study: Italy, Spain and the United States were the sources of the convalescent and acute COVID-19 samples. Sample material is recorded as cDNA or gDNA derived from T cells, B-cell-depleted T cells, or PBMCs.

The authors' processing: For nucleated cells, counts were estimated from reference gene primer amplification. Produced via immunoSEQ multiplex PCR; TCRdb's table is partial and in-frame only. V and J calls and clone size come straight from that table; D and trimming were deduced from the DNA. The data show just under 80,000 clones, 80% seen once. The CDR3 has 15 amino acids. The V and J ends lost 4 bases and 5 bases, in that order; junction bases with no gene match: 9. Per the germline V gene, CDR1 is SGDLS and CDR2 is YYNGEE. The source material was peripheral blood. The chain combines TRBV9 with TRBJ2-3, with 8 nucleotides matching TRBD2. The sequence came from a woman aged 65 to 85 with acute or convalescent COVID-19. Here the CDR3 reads CASSLLAGGLDTQYF. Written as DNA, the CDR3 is TGTGCCAGCAGCCTCCTCGCGGGGGGTCTAGATACGCAGTATTTT.